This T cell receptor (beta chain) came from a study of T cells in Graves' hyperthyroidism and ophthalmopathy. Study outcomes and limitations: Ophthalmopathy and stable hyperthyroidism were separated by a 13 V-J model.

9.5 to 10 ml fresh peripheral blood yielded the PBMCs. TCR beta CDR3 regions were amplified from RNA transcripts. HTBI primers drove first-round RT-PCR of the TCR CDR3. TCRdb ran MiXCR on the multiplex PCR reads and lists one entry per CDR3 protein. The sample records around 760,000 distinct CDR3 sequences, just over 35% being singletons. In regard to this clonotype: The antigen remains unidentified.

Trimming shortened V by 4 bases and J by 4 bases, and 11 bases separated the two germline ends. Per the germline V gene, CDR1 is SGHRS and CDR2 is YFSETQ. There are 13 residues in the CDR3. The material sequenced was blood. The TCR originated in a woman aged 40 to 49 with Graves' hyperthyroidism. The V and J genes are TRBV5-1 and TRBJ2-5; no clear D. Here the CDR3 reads CASSGGWRETQYF. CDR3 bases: TGCGCCAGCAGCGGCGGATGGAGAGAGACCCAGTACTTC.